This is a list of T cell receptor beta chains from one sample in a study of T cell clones after liver transplantation. TCRdb keeps only in-frame clones here, not all; method: immunoSEQ multiplex PCR. Of around 100,000 clones in the sample, 82% were seen once. The sequencing here drew on CD4+ T cells from blood, taken before liver transplant. Receptors were obtained from a human donor who received a liver transplant. Both conserved end residues are part of each CDR3. The D gene is left open where the match is weak. Clone size is given for some rows only: seen once, a few or many times, or a class if the clone is expanded.

cdr3_aa: CASSVVGAGTDTQYF
cdr3_nt: TGTGCCAGCAGCGTAGTAGGGGCTGGCACAGATACGCAGTATTTT
cdr3_length: 15
v_call: TRBV9
j_call: TRBJ2-3
clone_size: NA
d_call: NA

cdr3_aa: CASMRSQTTEAFF
cdr3_nt: TGTGCCAGTATGAGATCTCAGACCACTGAAGCTTTCTTT
cdr3_length: 13
v_call: TRBV19
j_call: TRBJ1-1
clone_size: NA
d_call: NA

cdr3_aa: CASSLEEVPAGAYEQYF
cdr3_nt: TGTGCCAGCAGCTTAGAGGAGGTCCCCGCCGGGGCCTACGAGCAGTACTTC
cdr3_length: 17
v_call: TRBV7-6
j_call: TRBJ2-7
clone_size: NA
d_call: NA

cdr3_aa: CASSRKGTGGQPQHF
cdr3_nt: TGTGCCAGCTCCCGGAAAGGGACAGGCGGGCAGCCCCAGCATTTT
cdr3_length: 15
v_call: TRBV18
j_call: TRBJ1-5
clone_size: NA
d_call: TRBD1

cdr3_aa: CASSPGGENYGYTF
cdr3_nt: TGCGCCAGCAGCCCTGGGGGGGAAAACTATGGCTACACCTTC
cdr3_length: 14
v_call: TRBV5-1
j_call: TRBJ1-2
clone_size: NA
d_call: NA

cdr3_aa: CASSPGTTVQYF
cdr3_nt: TGTGCCAGCAGTCCCGGGACTACAGTCCAGTACTTC
cdr3_length: 12
v_call: TRBV28
j_call: TRBJ2-5
clone_size: NA
d_call: TRBD2

cdr3_aa: CASKRTAGDGYTF
cdr3_nt: TGTGCCAGCAAAAGAACAGCCGGAGATGGCTACACCTTC
cdr3_length: 13
v_call: TRBV13
j_call: TRBJ1-2
clone_size: NA
d_call: NA

cdr3_aa: CASSSQTGKFAEAFF
cdr3_nt: TGCGCCAGCAGCTCTCAGACAGGGAAGTTTGCTGAAGCTTTCTTT
cdr3_length: 15
v_call: TRBV4-1
j_call: TRBJ1-1
clone_size: once
d_call: TRBD1

cdr3_aa: CSAPLGETQYF
cdr3_nt: TGCAGTGCCCCTCTAGGGGAGACCCAGTACTTC
cdr3_length: 11
v_call: TRBV20-1
j_call: TRBJ2-5
clone_size: NA
d_call: NA

cdr3_aa: CASSIDGTSSAQYF
cdr3_nt: TGTGCCAGTAGTATAGACGGGACTAGCTCAGCCCAGTACTTC
cdr3_length: 14
v_call: TRBV19
j_call: TRBJ2-5
clone_size: NA
d_call: TRBD2

cdr3_aa: CAWALGANSNQPQHF
cdr3_nt: TGTGCCTGGGCTCTAGGGGCTAATAGCAATCAGCCCCAGCATTTT
cdr3_length: 15
v_call: TRBV30
j_call: TRBJ1-5
clone_size: few
d_call: NA

cdr3_aa: CASRPGSPTYEQYF
cdr3_nt: TGCGCCAGCAGGCCCGGGTCCCCAACCTACGAGCAGTACTTC
cdr3_length: 14
v_call: TRBV5-1
j_call: TRBJ2-7
clone_size: NA
d_call: NA

cdr3_aa: CAVRGVYGYTF
cdr3_nt: TGTGCCGTCAGGGGTGTCTATGGCTACACCTTC
cdr3_length: 11
v_call: TRBV6-5
j_call: TRBJ1-2
clone_size: NA
d_call: NA

cdr3_aa: CASSLAGGSYEQYF
cdr3_nt: TGTGCCAGCAGCTTAGCGGGCGGATCCTACGAGCAGTACTTC
cdr3_length: 14
v_call: TRBV13
j_call: TRBJ2-7
clone_size: once
d_call: NA

cdr3_aa: CASSGMGTGTYEQYF
cdr3_nt: TGTGCCAGCAGTGGGATGGGGACAGGTACCTACGAGCAGTACTTC
cdr3_length: 15
v_call: TRBV6-1
j_call: TRBJ2-7
clone_size: NA
d_call: TRBD1

cdr3_aa: CASSRGGAYEQYF
cdr3_nt: TGTGCCAGCAGTCGCGGGGGGGCCTACGAGCAGTACTTC
cdr3_length: 13
v_call: TRBV9
j_call: TRBJ2-7
clone_size: NA
d_call: TRBD2

cdr3_aa: CASSLTLQTEQFF
cdr3_nt: TGTGCCAGCAGCTTAACGCTACAGACAGAGCAGTTCTTC
cdr3_length: 13
v_call: TRBV7-3
j_call: TRBJ2-1
clone_size: NA
d_call: NA

cdr3_aa: CASSGGTGGFGANVLTF
cdr3_nt: TGTGCCAGCAGCGGCGGGACAGGGGGCTTTGGGGCCAACGTCCTGACTTTC
cdr3_length: 17
v_call: TRBV5-8
j_call: TRBJ2-6
clone_size: once
d_call: TRBD1

cdr3_aa: CASNAHSSTNEKLFF
cdr3_nt: TGTGCCAGTAACGCTCACAGCTCAACTAATGAAAAACTGTTTTTT
cdr3_length: 15
v_call: TRBV19
j_call: TRBJ1-4
clone_size: once
d_call: NA

cdr3_aa: CASRRGALVNEQFF
cdr3_nt: TGTGCCAGCCGGCGTGGGGCCCTTGTGAATGAGCAGTTCTTC
cdr3_length: 14
v_call: TRBV19
j_call: TRBJ2-1
clone_size: NA
d_call: NA

cdr3_aa: CASTNRDGGKNIQYF
cdr3_nt: TGTGCCAGCACTAACAGGGACGGGGGCAAAAACATTCAGTACTTC
cdr3_length: 15
v_call: TRBV7-2
j_call: TRBJ2-4
clone_size: NA
d_call: NA

cdr3_aa: CASSPLGGAGQGDRKLFF
cdr3_nt: TGTGCCAGCAGCCCCCTAGGGGGGGCGGGACAGGGGGACAGAAAACTGTTTTTT
cdr3_length: 18
v_call: TRBV7-8
j_call: TRBJ1-4
clone_size: few
d_call: TRBD1

cdr3_aa: CASSQPQFRPNEKLFF
cdr3_nt: TGCGCCAGCAGCCAACCACAGTTCAGACCTAATGAAAAACTGTTTTTT
cdr3_length: 16
v_call: TRBV4-1
j_call: TRBJ1-4
clone_size: once
d_call: NA

cdr3_aa: CASREGYGDTQYF
cdr3_nt: TGTGCCAGTAGAGAGGGGTATGGAGATACGCAGTATTTT
cdr3_length: 13
v_call: TRBV19
j_call: TRBJ2-3
clone_size: NA
d_call: NA

cdr3_aa: CASSLTRNYGYTF
cdr3_nt: TGTGCCAGCAGTTTAACTAGGAACTATGGCTACACCTTC
cdr3_length: 13
v_call: TRBV27
j_call: TRBJ1-2
clone_size: NA
d_call: NA

cdr3_aa: CASRGQGSYEQYF
cdr3_nt: TGTGCCAGCAGGGGGCAGGGAAGCTACGAGCAGTACTTC
cdr3_length: 13
v_call: TRBV5-6
j_call: TRBJ2-7
clone_size: NA
d_call: NA

cdr3_aa: CASREPGQGTEQFF
cdr3_nt: TGTGCCAGCAGGGAACCGGGACAGGGGACTGAGCAGTTCTTC
cdr3_length: 14
v_call: TRBV28
j_call: TRBJ2-1
clone_size: NA
d_call: TRBD1

cdr3_aa: CASSESGKNEQFF
cdr3_nt: TGCGCCAGCAGTGAGTCCGGGAAAAATGAGCAGTTCTTC
cdr3_length: 13
v_call: TRBV10-1
j_call: TRBJ2-1
clone_size: NA
d_call: NA

cdr3_aa: CASSFRQGAFSHKTYEQYF
cdr3_nt: TGCGCCAGCAGCTTTAGACAGGGGGCCTTCTCACACAAAACCTACGAGCAGTACTTC
cdr3_length: 19
v_call: TRBV5-1
j_call: TRBJ2-7
clone_size: NA
d_call: TRBD1

cdr3_aa: CASSPVRLPYEQYF
cdr3_nt: TGTGCCAGCTCACCAGTTAGACTACCCTACGAGCAGTACTTC
cdr3_length: 14
v_call: TRBV18
j_call: TRBJ2-7
clone_size: NA
d_call: NA

cdr3_aa: CASSFQRGLPIWEQFF
cdr3_nt: TGTGCCAGCAGCTTCCAAAGGGGCTTACCTATCTGGGAGCAGTTCTTC
cdr3_length: 16
v_call: TRBV5-6
j_call: TRBJ2-1
clone_size: NA
d_call: NA

cdr3_aa: CASSPRDTEAFF
cdr3_nt: TGTGCCAGCAGCCCTAGGGACACTGAAGCTTTCTTT
cdr3_length: 12
v_call: TRBV7-9
j_call: TRBJ1-1
clone_size: NA
d_call: NA

cdr3_aa: CASSPGGTGDDSPLHF
cdr3_nt: TGTGCCAGCTCACCGGGGGGGACAGGCGACGATTCACCCCTCCACTTT
cdr3_length: 16
v_call: TRBV18
j_call: TRBJ1-6
clone_size: NA
d_call: TRBD1

cdr3_aa: CASSPDRTSGNTIYF
cdr3_nt: TGTGCCAGCAGCCCAGACAGGACCTCTGGAAACACCATATATTTT
cdr3_length: 15
v_call: TRBV7-6
j_call: TRBJ1-3
clone_size: few
d_call: NA

cdr3_aa: CASSPGDSRYYEQYF
cdr3_nt: TGCGCCAGCAGCCCTGGGGACTCTCGATACTACGAGCAGTACTTC
cdr3_length: 15
v_call: TRBV5-1
j_call: TRBJ2-7
clone_size: NA
d_call: NA

cdr3_aa: CASSQRTGNSNQPQHF
cdr3_nt: TGTGCCAGCAGCCAACGGACGGGAAATAGCAATCAGCCCCAGCATTTT
cdr3_length: 16
v_call: TRBV27
j_call: TRBJ1-5
clone_size: NA
d_call: NA

cdr3_aa: CASSRGQESSYEQYF
cdr3_nt: TGTGCCAGCAGCCGGGGACAGGAAAGCTCCTACGAGCAGTACTTC
cdr3_length: 15
v_call: TRBV5-6
j_call: TRBJ2-7
clone_size: once
d_call: TRBD1

cdr3_aa: CASSLVRLNYGYTF
cdr3_nt: TGTGCCAGCAGCTTGGTACGTCTTAACTATGGCTACACCTTC
cdr3_length: 14
v_call: TRBV5-6
j_call: TRBJ1-2
clone_size: once
d_call: NA

cdr3_aa: CASRRGRNTEAFF
cdr3_nt: TGTGCCAGTAGGCGGGGACGTAACACTGAAGCTTTCTTT
cdr3_length: 13
v_call: TRBV7-2
j_call: TRBJ1-1
clone_size: NA
d_call: NA

cdr3_aa: CASKGRATEAFF
cdr3_nt: TGCGCCAGCAAAGGACGGGCCACTGAAGCTTTCTTT
cdr3_length: 12
v_call: TRBV10-1
j_call: TRBJ1-1
clone_size: NA
d_call: NA

cdr3_aa: CASSRAINYGYTF
cdr3_nt: TGTGCCAGCAGCCGGGCGATTAACTATGGCTACACCTTC
cdr3_length: 13
v_call: TRBV6-6
j_call: TRBJ1-2
clone_size: once
d_call: NA

cdr3_aa: CASSQERGLTSPLHF
cdr3_nt: TGCGCCAGCAGCCAAGAGCGGGGCCTAACCTCACCCCTCCACTTT
cdr3_length: 15
v_call: TRBV4-3
j_call: TRBJ1-6
clone_size: few
d_call: NA

cdr3_aa: CASGGDEKLFF
cdr3_nt: TGTGCCAGTGGGGGGGATGAAAAACTGTTTTTT
cdr3_length: 11
v_call: TRBV2
j_call: TRBJ1-4
clone_size: NA
d_call: NA

cdr3_aa: CATSSPQGYYGYTF
cdr3_nt: TGTGCCACCAGCAGCCCGCAGGGGTACTATGGCTACACCTTC
cdr3_length: 14
v_call: TRBV15
j_call: TRBJ1-2
clone_size: NA
d_call: NA

cdr3_aa: CASSLGVPGNSPLHF
cdr3_nt: TGTGCCAGCAGCTTAGGGGTCCCGGGGAATTCACCCCTCCACTTT
cdr3_length: 15
v_call: TRBV7-2
j_call: TRBJ1-6
clone_size: NA
d_call: NA

cdr3_aa: CASSLRVLTGELFF
cdr3_nt: TGTGCCAGCAGCCTCCGGGTCCTCACCGGGGAGCTGTTTTTT
cdr3_length: 14
v_call: TRBV5-6
j_call: TRBJ2-2
clone_size: NA
d_call: NA

cdr3_aa: CASKDTGNQPQHF
cdr3_nt: TGTGCCAGTAAAGACACCGGCAATCAGCCCCAGCATTTT
cdr3_length: 13
v_call: TRBV19
j_call: TRBJ1-5
clone_size: NA
d_call: NA